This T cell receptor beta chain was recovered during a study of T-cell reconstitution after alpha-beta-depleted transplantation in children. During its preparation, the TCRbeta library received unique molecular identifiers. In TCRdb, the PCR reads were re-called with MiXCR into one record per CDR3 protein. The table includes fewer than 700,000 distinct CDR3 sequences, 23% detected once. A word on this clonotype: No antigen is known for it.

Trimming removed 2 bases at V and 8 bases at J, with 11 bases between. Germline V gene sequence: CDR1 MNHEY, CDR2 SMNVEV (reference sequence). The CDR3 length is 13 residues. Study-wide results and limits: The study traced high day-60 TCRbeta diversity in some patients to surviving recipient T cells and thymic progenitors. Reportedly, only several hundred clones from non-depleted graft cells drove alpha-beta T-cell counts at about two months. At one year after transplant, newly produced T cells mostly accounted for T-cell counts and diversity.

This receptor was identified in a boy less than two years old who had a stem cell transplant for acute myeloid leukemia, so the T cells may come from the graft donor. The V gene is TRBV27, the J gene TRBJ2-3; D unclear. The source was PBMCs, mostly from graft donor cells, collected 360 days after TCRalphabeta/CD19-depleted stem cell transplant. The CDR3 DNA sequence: TGTGCCAGCAGTTTAGAAAGAAGGCTTACGCAGTATTTT. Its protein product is CASSLERRLTQYF.